This TCR beta chain was captured by sequencing in a study of CD8 T cells in ankylosing spondylitis. TCRdb re-derived calls from the 5' RACE reads in MiXCR, one entry per CDR3 protein. The sample consists of 200,000 to 250,000 distinct CDR3 sequences, 8% to 11% of them appearing once. This clonotype was observed many times. Trimming left V 5 bases short and J 7 bases short, with 17 bases between. From germline, CDR1 is MNHEY and CDR2 SMNVEV (reference sequence). The CDR3 has 14 residues. The material sequenced was blood, either unsorted or a sorted T cell fraction (not recorded which). This clonotype was obtained from a male donor with ankylosing spondylitis or in good health (not recorded which). The chain employs TRBV27 and TRBJ2-5; perhaps D is TRBD1 or TRBD2 (6 bases each). The CDR3 bases are TGTGCCAGCAGTCTTCTCGGGGGCCCCAGGACCCAGTACTTC. This translates into CASSLLGGPRTQYF.